The 3 T cell receptor beta chains below come from one sample, sequenced in a study of cytomegalovirus exposure and HLA in healthy donors. It was with 60 Vbeta and 13 Jbeta primers that the PCR ran. Only in-frame clones appear in the TCRdb table, and some are missing; sequencing was by immunoSEQ multiplex PCR. This sample carries roughly 88,000 clones, less than 85% of them seen once, and the ten largest clones take roughly 4.8%. The sequenced sample was PBMCs. These receptors came from a man younger than 45 in good health and CMV-seropositive.

This chain links TRBV5-6 with TRBJ2-3; a weak D match, TRBD2 (5 bases). Between the trimmed V and J ends, which lost 4 bases and 8 bases, there was a span of 17 bases. CDR3 length equals 14 residues. CDR1 and CDR2 (germline): SGHDT, YYEEEE. The CDR3 loop reads CASSPDYPRGTQYF. The CDR3 DNA is TGTGCCAGCAGCCCCGACTACCCACGAGGTACGCAGTATTTT.

The chain combines TRBV6-5 with TRBJ1-2; D is possibly TRBD1 (6 bases). The V gene lost 9 bases and the J gene lost 4 bases, with 15 bases spanning the gap. This CDR3 contains 13 residues. Germline lookup yields CDR1 MNHEY and CDR2 SVGAGI. CDR3 in amino acids: CASFGGLSYGYTF. Here the CDR3 DNA reads TGTGCCAGTTTCGGGGGGCTCAGCTATGGCTACACCTTC.

The V call is TRBV7-2, the J call TRBJ2-7; possibly TRBD1 for D (6 bases). Trimming left V 1 base short and J 3 bases short, with 13 bases between. The germline V gene encodes CDR1 SGHTA and CDR2 FQGNSA. The CDR3 runs to 15 residues. CDR3 DNA sequence: TGTGCCAGCAGCTTAGGAAGTCGGGACATCTACGAGCAGTACTTC. Its translation is CASSLGSRDIYEQYF.